This T cell receptor beta chain originates from a study of graft-versus-host responses after intestinal transplantation. Overall study context: Multivisceral, liver-intestinal, or isolated intestinal transplants were given to recipients. Anti-thymocyte globulin served as induction for all recipients, who then took tacrolimus and steroids for 3 to 4 years. Broader study findings: Analysis identified GvH clones in recipient marrow, with some appearing first in ileum or blood. The study found high graft-versus-host to host-versus-graft clonal ratios in allografts of patients with graft-donor T cell macrochimerism.

A note on this clone: The antigen is not known.

This table comes from immunoSEQ multiplex PCR, and its TCRdb copy is limited to in-frame clones, with some not included. The repertoire holds tens of thousands of clones, roughly 95% seen once, with around 1.4% in the top ten. V lost 4 bases, J lost 10 bases, and 31 bases lay in between. Germline-derived CDR1 and CDR2 are SQVTM and ANQGSEA. CDR3 size: 17 residues. The V call is TRBV29-1, the J call TRBJ1-2; D unclear. The sequence derives from a human patient who received an intestinal transplant, so some T cells may come from the graft donor. Sequences were derived from PBMCs, sampled 335 days after intestinal transplant. CDR3 protein: CSVAQSHSGSDPSIYTF. As DNA, the CDR3 is TGCAGCGTTGCTCAAAGCCATTCGGGGTCCGATCCGAGTATCTACACCTTC. The full variable domain, completed using reference TRBV29-1 and TRBJ1-2, is SAVISQKPSRDICQRGTSLTIQCQVDSQVTMMFWYRQQPGQSLTLIATANQGSEATYESGFVIDKFPISRPNLTFSTLTVSNMSPEDSSIYLCSVAQSHSGSDPSIYTFGSGTRLTVV.